The clone carrying this T cell receptor (beta chain) is a singleton in its sample. Profiling relied on immunoSEQ multiplex PCR, and the TCRdb table lists in-frame clones only, not all of them. Of roughly 1,500,000 clones detected, under 99% appear once; the ten largest clones hold approximately 0.45%. These data come from a study of shared clonotypes between healthy human individuals. The wider study: In total, the donors were two women and three men aged 18 to 49.

The CD4+ fraction was divided into a CD45RA+ naive subset and a CD45RA-negative memory subset. The CDR3 extends over 16 amino acids. The clonotype comes from a man in his thirties or forties in good health. This rearrangement joins TRBV21-1 to TRBJ1-5; TRBD1, the D gene given by the table, was not confirmed from the DNA. TRBV21-1 is a known pseudogene. Sample: naive CD4+ T cells sorted from blood. Subset: CD45RA+ positively selected. In nucleotides, the CDR3 is TGTGCCAGCAGCAAAGCAAACAGGGGGCTCAATCAGCCCCAGCATTTT. Translating gives CASSKANRGLNQPQHF.